A single sample is the source of the 2 T cell receptor beta chains below, sequenced in a study of naive and memory T cell subsets. These receptors lack a known antigen. An equimolar mix of two oligonucleotides served as the beta constant-region primer for TRBC1 and TRBC2. Nested alpha and beta constant-region primers with the SP2 primer drove four PCR rounds on ligated cDNA. Each CDR3 protein gets one entry after TCRdb re-called the UMI-ligation and nested PCR reads with MiXCR. The sample includes roughly 150,000 distinct CDR3 sequences, 22% seen only once; the top ten take around 0.097%. Study-level points and caveats: A few larger clonotypes appeared in naive repertoires, especially CD8, possibly memory cells re-expressing CD45RA.

Specimen: naive CD4+ T cells from blood. The source is a human donor in good health.

The chain has TRBV29-1 and TRBJ2-5; D is possibly TRBD2 (5 bases). The CDR3 extends over 14 amino acids. V was clipped by 8 bases and J by 4 bases, with 20 bases between them. Per germline, CDR1 SQVTM and CDR2 ANQGSEA. In DNA form, the CDR3 reads TGCAGCCTCCACCTAGGCCCTCGGGGAGAGACCCAGTACTTC. Its translation: CSLHLGPRGETQYF.

The chain carries TRBV11-2 and TRBJ2-1; the D is unclear. Trimming removed 1 base at V and 9 bases at J, with 4 bases between. CDR1 is SGHAT and CDR2 is FQNNGV in the germline V gene. CDR3 size: 11 residues. CDR3 protein: CASSLVTEQFF. The CDR3 DNA reads as TGTGCCAGCAGCTTAGTTACTGAGCAGTTCTTC.